This TCR beta chain was profiled in a study of identical twins. The CDR3 loop spans 13 amino acids. V was cut by 5 bases and J by 5 bases, with 12 bases left in between. This clonotype was seen many times. TCRdb reanalysed the 5' RACE reads using MiXCR and keeps one entry per CDR3 protein. The data contain 100,000 to 110,000 distinct CDR3 sequences, 5.9% of them seen just once; the ten biggest clones take up about 12%. Sequencing input: memory T cells sorted from blood. This clonotype originated in a woman in her forties or fifties in good health. This rearrangement joins TRBV12-3 or TRBV12-4 to TRBJ2-5, with D maybe TRBD1 (5 bases). The CDR3, as DNA: TGTGCCAGCAGTGTAACAGGTTGGGAGACCCAGTACTTC. Translated, it gives CASSVTGWETQYF.